Below, 22 T cell receptor beta chains from the same sample are listed, as sequenced in a study of regulatory T cells in long-lasting Graves disease. Time point given: newly diagnosed GD, antithyroid drugs for less than 3 months. RNA from PBMCs was the source of the TCR library. Building of the TCR beta libraries involved iRepertoire HTBI primers and Arm-PCR of CDR3 regions. MiXCR, run by TCRdb on the multiplex PCR reads, gives a single entry per CDR3 protein. This sample has fewer than 350,000 distinct CDR3 sequences, with 18% found just once. The material sequenced was peripheral blood mononuclear cells (PBMCs), taken at new diagnosis, from a patient treated with antithyroid drugs. The receptors derive from a female donor with Graves disease.

This clonotype came up a few times. This rearrangement joins TRBV30 to TRBJ2-1; 8 bases are a match to TRBD2. This CDR3 comprises 14 residues. The V and J ends lost 2 bases and 9 bases, in that order; junction bases with no gene match: 9. The germline CDR1 and CDR2 sequences are GTSNPN and SVGIG (reference sequence). In nucleotides, the CDR3 is TGTGCCTGGAGTATGGAACTAGCGGAGGGTGAGCAGTTCTTC. It codes for CAWSMELAEGEQFF.

J is TRBJ2-3 and V is TRBV12-3 or TRBV12-4, with a tentative D call TRBD2 (5 bases). This CDR3 is built from 15 residues. V lost 8 bases, J lost 2 bases, and 17 bases lay in between. The DNA of the CDR3 is TGTGCCAGCGGGAGCCCCCTGGAAAACACAGATACGCAGTATTTT. Residues: CASGSPLENTDTQYF.

This clonotype has more than one count but fewer than ten. The gene calls are TRBV5-1 and TRBJ2-1, with D possibly matching TRBD2 (5 bases). Germline V gene sequence: CDR1 SGHRS, CDR2 YFSETQ. V was shortened by 4 bases and J by 6 bases, with 20 bases between the two germline ends. This CDR3 has 16 amino acids. CDR3 sequence reads: CASSRPHPPGSNEQFF. CDR3 nucleotide sequence: TGCGCCAGCAGCCGACCCCATCCCCCGGGGTCCAATGAGCAGTTCTTC.

This clonotype showed up many times. The chain carries TRBV12-3 or TRBV12-4 and TRBJ1-5; 7 bases match TRBD1. The CDR3 totals 14 residues. J gave up 7 bases and V 6 bases, and 9 bases lay outside the gene matches. CDR3 nucleotide sequence: TGTGCCAGCAGCACCGCCCAGGGACAGCAGCCCCAGCATTTT. It is translated as CASSTAQGQQPQHF.

This clonotype was recorded many times. The chain combines TRBV13 with TRBJ2-7; D may be TRBD1 or TRBD2 (5 bases each). The germline CDR1 and CDR2 sequences are PRHDT and FYEKMQ (reference sequence). The V gene lost 4 bases and the J gene lost 3 bases, with 19 bases spanning the gap. This CDR3 is built from 16 residues. CDR3 loop: CASSSQQTGRGYEQYF. For the CDR3, the DNA is TGTGCCAGCAGCTCACAGCAAACGGGGCGAGGCTACGAGCAGTACTTC. The whole variable domain, filled in from reference TRBV13 and TRBJ2-7, reads AAGVIQSPRHLIKEKRETATLKCYPIPRHDTVYWYQQGPGQDPQFLISFYEKMQSDKGSIPDRFSAQQFSDYHSELNMSSLELGDSALYFCASSSQQTGRGYEQYFGPGTRLTVT.

The V call is TRBV11-2, the J call TRBJ1-6; D gene ambiguous. This CDR3 region has 13 residues. CDR1 SGHAT and CDR2 FQNNGV come from the germline V gene. V was cut by 6 bases and J by 11 bases, with 14 bases left in between. CDR3 bases: TGTGCCAGCAGTCGATCCTTGAATCCACCCCTCCACTTT. Residues: CASSRSLNPPLHF.

This clonotype has a count of ten or more. The V gene is TRBV27, the J gene TRBJ2-3; D uncertain. V lost 6 bases, J lost 6 bases, and 13 bases lay in between. CDR3 size: 13 residues. Germline values: CDR1 MNHEY, CDR2 SMNVEV (reference sequence). As DNA, the CDR3 is TGTGCCAGCAGACCGACTCGTTTCGATACGCAGTATTTT. Amino acid sequence: CASRPTRFDTQYF.

This clonotype was recorded many times. The chain carries TRBV6-5 and TRBJ2-1, with 8 bases identical to TRBD2. Germline-derived CDR1 and CDR2 are MNHEY and SVGAGI. The V segment lost 2 bases and the J segment 4 bases; nucleotides outside the gene matches: 7. The CDR3 totals 16 residues. CDR3 protein: CASSYPGVAGYNEQFF. The CDR3 region has the DNA TGTGCCAGCAGTTACCCCGGGGTAGCGGGGTACAATGAGCAGTTCTTC.

In its sample, this clonotype was seen many times. The CDR3 nucleotides read TGTGCCAGCACGTCAATGCAAGGAAACACCATATATTTT. Translated: CASTSMQGNTIYF. The chain employs TRBV6-2 or TRBV6-3 and TRBJ1-3; D not certain. The CDR3 sequence is 13 residues long. CDR1 is MNHEY and CDR2 is SVGEGT in the germline V gene. V lost 7 bases and J 4 bases, leaving 11 bases between the germline ends.

This clonotype was seen ten or more times. The chain uses TRBV19 and TRBJ1-1; possibly TRBD1 for D (6 bases). Germline V gene data show CDR1 as LNHDA and CDR2 as SQIVND (reference sequence). The CDR3 runs to 12 residues. The V end was cut by 8 bases, the J end by 1 base, with 8 bases between. For the CDR3, the DNA is TGTGCCAGTCAGACAGGGAACACTGAAGCTTTCTTT. Its translation is CASQTGNTEAFF.

This clonotype was seen at least ten times. The chain joins TRBV10-3 to TRBJ2-7; D uncertain. The CDR3 totals 16 residues. V was pared by 6 bases and J by 3 bases, with 21 bases between. Germline V CDR1 and CDR2: ENHRY, SYGVKD. CDR3 nucleotides: TGTGCCATCAGGGCACAATCGGACCCCCAATACTACGAGCAGTACTTC. This codes for CAIRAQSDPQYYEQYF.

As concerns this clonotype: This may be a read error: a much more frequent sequence differs by one nucleotide. The J gene is TRBJ2-1, the V gene TRBV7-8; 8 nucleotides align to TRBD2. The CDR3 extends over 19 amino acids. The germline CDR1 and CDR2 sequences are SGHVS and FQNEAQ. J lost 7 bases, V lost 4 bases, and 21 bases had no gene match. CDR3 bases: TGTGCCAGCAGCTGCATAAAAAACCTCTACCCGGGACTAGGGAATGAGCAGTTCTTC. Protein product: CASSCIKNLYPGLGNEQFF.

There are many counts of this clonotype. The V and J genes are TRBV19 and TRBJ1-5; D is undetermined. V was trimmed by 8 bases and J by 1 base, leaving 12 bases between them. CDR1 and CDR2 (germline): LNHDA, SQIVND (reference sequence). There are 14 residues in the CDR3. DNA for the CDR3: TGTGCCAGTGCCTATGGGATCAGCAATCAGCCCCAGCATTTT. Translated: CASAYGISNQPQHF.

The sample holds many counts of this clonotype. The gene calls are TRBV20-1 and TRBJ2-3; TRBD2 aligns across 11 bases. This CDR3 region has 15 residues. Germline CDR1 DFQATT, CDR2 SNEGSKA (reference sequence). Unmatched junction bases numbered 12, after V lost 2 bases and J lost 11 bases. DNA of the CDR3: TGCAGTGCTAGAACTAGCGGGAGTTTCGGTGATTGGCAGTATTTT. Its protein is CSARTSGSFGDWQYF.

The J gene is TRBJ1-2, the V gene TRBV29-1, with 7 bases lining up with TRBD1. Trimming removed 4 bases from V and 1 base from J; junction bases left unmatched: 3. This CDR3 contains 13 residues. Germline-derived CDR1 and CDR2 are SQVTM and ANQGSEA. The CDR3 sequence: CSVGDSVNYGYTF. The DNA for the CDR3 is TGCAGCGTTGGGGACAGCGTTAACTATGGCTACACCTTC.

The chain carries TRBV15 and TRBJ2-3; 7 nucleotides agree with TRBD2. Germline V lookup: CDR1 LNHNV, CDR2 YYDKDF (reference sequence). Losses at the gene ends were 3 bases for V and 4 bases for J; bases not matched to a gene: 4. This CDR3 has 14 residues. DNA of the CDR3: TGTGCCACCAGCAGTCGACTAGCCGCAGATACGCAGTATTTT. It yields the protein CATSSRLAADTQYF.

This clonotype has more than one count but fewer than ten. This chain connects TRBV18 to TRBJ1-2; 9 bases fit TRBD1. This CDR3 spans 16 amino acids. From germline, CDR1 is KGHSH and CDR2 LQKENI. The trim removed 3 bases at V and 4 bases at J, leaving 9 bases unmatched. The CDR3 spells CASSPLQGAWSYGYTF. CDR3 coding DNA: TGTGCCAGCTCACCGCTACAGGGGGCATGGAGCTATGGCTACACCTTC.

This clonotype has more than one count but fewer than ten. V and J are TRBV3-1 and TRBJ2-3; D unresolved. Trimming took 0 bases from V and 3 from J, leaving 7 bases between them. The germline CDR1 and CDR2 sequences are LGHDT and YNNKEL (reference sequence). The length of the CDR3 is 14 residues. The CDR3 spells CASSQEITTDTQYF. In DNA, the CDR3 is TGTGCCAGCAGCCAAGAGATAACGACAGATACGCAGTATTTT.

The chain links TRBV20-1 to TRBJ2-7, with 10 bases that match TRBD2. This CDR3 is built from 13 residues. V was pared by 6 bases and J by 2 bases, with 4 bases of the junction left unmatched. Germline V CDR1 and CDR2: DFQATT, SNEGSKA (reference sequence). CDR3 nucleotide sequence: TGCAGTGCCCCGGGACTAGCGACCTACGAGCAGTACTTC. It codes for CSAPGLATYEQYF.

This chain joins TRBV15 and TRBJ2-2; 14 bases are a match to TRBD2. Per the germline V gene, CDR1 is LNHNV and CDR2 is YYDKDF (reference sequence). This CDR3 is built from 18 residues. Germline trimming cut 1 base from V and 3 bases from J; bases unmatched to any gene: 4. As DNA, the CDR3 is TGTGCCACCAGCAGAGGGGGACTAGCGGGAGTGGACACCGGGGAGCTGTTTTTT. Translating gives CATSRGGLAGVDTGELFF.

This clonotype was picked up many times. The chain couples TRBV28 to TRBJ1-3, with a possible D match to TRBD1 (6 bases). Germline CDR1 MDHEN, CDR2 SYDVKM. The CDR3 length is 19 residues. Trimming removed 6 bases from V and 1 base from J, with 25 bases in between. This CDR3 reads CASRLYAGTPIDSGNTIYF. The DNA for the CDR3 is TGTGCCAGCAGGCTATATGCCGGGACACCGATAGATTCTGGAAACACCATATATTTT. The full variable domain, in which reference TRBV28 and TRBJ1-3 provide the parts outside the CDR3, is DVKVTQSSRYLVKRTGEKVFLECVQDMDHENMFWYRQDPGLGLRLIYFSYDVKMKEKGDIPEGYSVSREKKERFSLILESASTNQTSMYLCASRLYAGTPIDSGNTIYFGEGSWLTVV.

The sample holds a few counts of this clonotype. V and J are TRBV6-1 and TRBJ1-5; a possible D gene is TRBD1 (6 bases). Germline CDR1 is MNHNS and CDR2 is SASEGT. The ends were cut back, 8 bases at V and 9 bases at J, with 17 bases in the middle. This CDR3 has 13 residues. DNA of the CDR3: TGTGCCAGCGGGAGGGACAACCTCGGGCCCCAGCATTTT. Translated: CASGRDNLGPQHF.